These 32 T cell receptor beta chains came from one sample sequenced in a study of early T cells in non-severe SARS-CoV-2 infection. TCRdb ran MiXCR on the 5' RACE reads and lists one entry per CDR3 protein. The table records tens of thousands of distinct CDR3 sequences, over 10% of them present only once. Sequencing used whole blood. The receptors were sampled from an adult who was a healthcare worker with PCR-confirmed SARS-CoV-2 infection or an uninfected control (not recorded which).

This clonotype was observed a handful of times. J is TRBJ1-4 and V is TRBV20-1; the D gene is possibly TRBD1 (6 bases). The V gene's germline CDR1 is DFQATT and CDR2 SNEGSKA (reference sequence). This CDR3 is 14 amino acids long. With 6 bases removed from V and 0 bases from J, the gap between germline ends came to 11 bases. The CDR3 spells CSAKRTATNEKLFF. The CDR3 DNA follows: TGCAGTGCCAAAAGGACAGCAACTAATGAAAAACTGTTTTTT.

The J gene is TRBJ1-5, the V gene TRBV4-3; 8 nucleotides agree with TRBD1. Per germline, CDR1 LGHNA and CDR2 YSLEER. After removal of 4 bases from V and 8 bases from J, the junction contained 4 bases not matched to a gene. The CDR3 has 13 residues. The CDR3 spells CASSPDRVEPQHF. The CDR3 DNA follows: TGCGCCAGCAGCCCGGACAGGGTAGAGCCCCAGCATTTT.

The chain is built from TRBV12-5 and TRBJ1-1, with a weak D call TRBD1 (6 bases). The V and J ends lost 3 bases and 5 bases respectively, with 19 bases between them. The CDR3 spans 16 residues. Germline V CDR1 and CDR2: LGHNT, FRNRAP. The CDR3 region has the DNA TGTGCTAGTGGTTTTAGGGCGAGGGGGGAGCGGACTGAAGCTTTCTTT. It specifies CASGFRARGERTEAFF.

CDR3 amino acids: CASSIRNSEQYF. In DNA, the CDR3 is TGTGCCAGCAGTATCCGGAACTCCGAGCAGTACTTC. V and J are TRBV12-3 or TRBV12-4 and TRBJ2-7; D is ambiguous. Trimming cost V 5 bases and J 6 bases, with 11 bases left between them. This CDR3 is 12 amino acids long.

This chain connects TRBV28 to TRBJ2-5; 8 bases line up with TRBD1. V lost 2 bases to trimming and J lost 4 bases; unmatched junction nucleotides: 6. CDR1 and CDR2 from the germline V gene are MDHEN and SYDVKM. This CDR3 region has 15 residues. The CDR3 DNA reads as TGTGCCAGCAGTTTACCCACAGGGGGTCGAGAGACCCAGTACTTC. Its translation is CASSLPTGGRETQYF. Full variable domain (outside the CDR3, taken from reference TRBV28 and TRBJ2-5): DVKVTQSSRYLVKRTGEKVFLECVQDMDHENMFWYRQDPGLGLRLIYFSYDVKMKEKGDIPEGYSVSREKKERFSLILESASTNQTSMYLCASSLPTGGRETQYFGPGTRLLVL.

The chain combines TRBV7-9 with TRBJ2-5; D remains unclear. The CDR3 runs to 13 residues. Germline CDR1 SEHNR, CDR2 FQNEAQ (reference sequence). Trimming left V 1 base short and J 2 bases short, with 5 bases between. CDR3 DNA: TGTGCCAGCAGCTTAGGCGGACAAGAGACCCAGTACTTC. It specifies CASSLGGQETQYF.

The V gene is TRBV10-3, the J gene TRBJ2-5; D unresolved. Trimming took off 3 bases at V and 1 base at J, with 12 bases between the two ends. The CDR3 loop spans 15 amino acids. The germline V gene encodes CDR1 ENHRY and CDR2 SYGVKD. The CDR3 coding sequence is TGTGCCATCAGTGACTCAATTTTCGGCCAAGAGACCCAGTACTTC. As protein: CAISDSIFGQETQYF.

The chain couples TRBV5-1 to TRBJ1-4, with D possibly TRBD1 on 6 matching bases. V was trimmed by 6 bases and J by 5 bases, leaving 11 bases between them. Germline V gene sequence: CDR1 SGHRS, CDR2 YFSETQ. CDR3 length: 13 residues. DNA of the CDR3: TGCGCCAGCAAAGGAGGGGGAAATGAAAAACTGTTTTTT. This gives the protein CASKGGGNEKLFF.

This clonotype was observed a few times. The chain joins TRBV28 to TRBJ2-7; D call uncertain. This CDR3 comprises 12 residues. The germline gives CDR1 MDHEN, CDR2 SYDVKM. V was pared by 7 bases and J by 1 base, with 8 bases between. The CDR3 is CASTRQSYEQYF. For the CDR3, the DNA is TGTGCCAGCACCCGACAATCCTACGAGCAGTACTTC. The variable domain in full, completed from reference TRBV28 and TRBJ2-7, reads DVKVTQSSRYLVKRTGEKVFLECVQDMDHENMFWYRQDPGLGLRLIYFSYDVKMKEKGDIPEGYSVSREKKERFSLILESASTNQTSMYLCASTRQSYEQYFGPGTRLTVT.

The chain is built from TRBV4-3 and TRBJ2-7; D unresolved. V was shortened by 8 bases and J by 2 bases, with 16 bases between the two germline ends. This CDR3 spans 14 amino acids. Germline-derived CDR1 and CDR2 are LGHNA and YSLEER. This chain's CDR3 is CASQHQLPTYEQYF. Here the CDR3 DNA reads TGCGCCAGCCAACACCAACTCCCCACCTACGAGCAGTACTTC.

This clonotype was recorded at least ten times. The chain has TRBV10-3 and TRBJ2-3, with 11 bases fitting TRBD2. J was trimmed by 2 bases and V by 6 bases; bases with no gene match: 7. Germline CDR1 and CDR2: ENHRY and SYGVKD. This CDR3 has 16 amino acids. CDR3 nucleotides: TGTGCCATCAGCTACACTAGCGGGGGAGTCACAGATACGCAGTATTTT. Translation: CAISYTSGGVTDTQYF.

V and J are TRBV28 and TRBJ1-5, with TRBD1 identical over 7 bases. Germline loops: CDR1 MDHEN, CDR2 SYDVKM. This CDR3 has 17 residues. Trimming removed 6 bases from V and 0 bases from J; junction bases left unmatched: 11. CDR3 loop: CASSLHRQGHSNQPQHF. The CDR3 nucleotides read TGTGCCAGCAGCCTTCATCGACAGGGACATAGCAATCAGCCCCAGCATTTT. The full variable domain, with the rest looked up from reference TRBV28 and TRBJ1-5, is DVKVTQSSRYLVKRTGEKVFLECVQDMDHENMFWYRQDPGLGLRLIYFSYDVKMKEKGDIPEGYSVSREKKERFSLILESASTNQTSMYLCASSLHRQGHSNQPQHFGDGTRLSIL.

The sample holds a few counts of this clonotype. The chain combines TRBV20-1 with TRBJ1-1; perhaps TRBD1 as D (5 bases). V was trimmed by 7 bases and J by 3 bases, leaving 15 bases between them. Germline lookup yields CDR1 DFQATT and CDR2 SNEGSKA (reference sequence). This CDR3 comprises 13 residues. Here the CDR3 reads CSVPTRDHTEAFF. Written as DNA, the CDR3 is TGCAGTGTTCCAACCCGGGACCACACTGAAGCTTTCTTT.

This clonotype has a count of ten or more. The chain joins TRBV6-2 or TRBV6-3 to TRBJ1-5; no clear D gene. The CDR3 runs 13 residues. Trimming pared 4 bases from V and 2 bases from J, leaving 6 bases between. CDR1 MNHEY and CDR2 SVGEGT come from the germline V gene. In DNA, the CDR3 is TGTGCCAGCAGTTGGGGTGGCAATCAGCCCCAGCATTTT. The encoded protein is CASSWGGNQPQHF.

The gene calls are TRBV6-1 and TRBJ2-3; 14 bases fit TRBD2. This CDR3 is built from 18 residues. J gave up 3 bases and V 2 bases, and 7 bases lay outside the gene matches. The germline gives CDR1 MNHNS, CDR2 SASEGT. The CDR3 loop reads CASSEWRTSGGQTDTQYF. CDR3 in DNA: TGTGCCAGCAGTGAATGGAGGACTAGCGGGGGGCAGACAGATACGCAGTATTTT.

This clonotype was counted ten times or more. This chain connects TRBV10-3 to TRBJ2-1; a weak D match, TRBD1 (6 bases). CDR1 and CDR2 from the germline V gene are ENHRY and SYGVKD. The CDR3 spans 17 residues. V was cut by 2 bases and J by 0 bases, with 14 bases left in between. CDR3 in DNA: TGTGCCATCAGTGAGGACAGGCCCTCAAGCTCCTACAATGAGCAGTTCTTC. Protein sequence: CAISEDRPSSSYNEQFF.

This clonotype came up many times. The gene calls are TRBV20-1 and TRBJ2-7, with 9 positions matching TRBD1. V was pared by 1 base and J by 3 bases, with 4 bases of the junction left unmatched. CDR3 length equals 14 residues. Germline loops: CDR1 DFQATT, CDR2 SNEGSKA (reference sequence). The CDR3 DNA follows: TGCAGTGCTAGAGGGGACAGGGAGTTCTACGAGCAGTACTTC. It encodes CSARGDREFYEQYF.

This clonotype has at least ten counts. V usage is TRBV3-1 and J usage is TRBJ1-2; D unresolved. The germline V gene encodes CDR1 LGHDT and CDR2 YNNKEL (reference sequence). CDR3 length equals 12 residues. The germline V and J ends were trimmed by 2 bases and 9 bases, with 10 bases remaining between them. This CDR3 reads CASSQKRLRYTF. The CDR3 DNA follows: TGTGCCAGCAGCCAAAAGCGGCTGCGCTACACCTTC.

This clonotype has only a few counts. The chain employs TRBV7-2 and TRBJ2-5; D is undetermined. This CDR3 contains 11 residues. Germline assignment: CDR1 SGHTA and CDR2 FQGNSA. V was pared by 5 bases and J by 5 bases, with 6 bases between. CDR3 protein: CASSARETQYF. As DNA, the CDR3 is TGTGCCAGCAGCGCACGTGAGACCCAGTACTTC.

This clonotype has at least ten counts. V and J are TRBV7-9 and TRBJ1-1, with D unclear. V lost 2 bases and J lost 1, with 11 bases in between. The CDR3 runs to 15 residues. Per the germline V gene, CDR1 is SEHNR and CDR2 is FQNEAQ (reference sequence). The CDR3 spells CASSLIIHSNTEAFF. CDR3 in DNA: TGTGCCAGCAGCTTAATCATCCACTCGAACACTGAAGCTTTCTTT. The whole variable domain, filled in from reference TRBV7-9 and TRBJ1-1, reads DTGVSQNPRHKITKRGQNVTFRCDPISEHNRLYWYRQTLGQGPEFLTYFQNEAQLEKSRLLSDRFSAERPKGSFSTLEIQRTEQGDSAMYLCASSLIIHSNTEAFFGQGTRLTVV.

This clonotype has only a few counts. The rearrangement uses TRBV28 and TRBJ2-7; D possibly corresponds to TRBD2 (5 bases). V shed 8 bases and J shed 2 bases, with 10 bases lying between them. Germline loops: CDR1 MDHEN, CDR2 SYDVKM. The CDR3 spans 12 residues. CDR3 sequence: CASGSGTYEQYF. CDR3 nucleotides: TGTGCCAGCGGGTCGGGAACCTACGAGCAGTACTTC.

V and J are TRBV5-1 and TRBJ2-7, with D possibly matching TRBD1 (6 bases). Germline CDR1 reads SGHRS; CDR2 reads YFSETQ. This CDR3 is 11 amino acids long. The V gene lost 4 bases and the J gene lost 6 bases, with 8 bases spanning the gap. The CDR3 nucleotides read TGCGCCAGCAGCAAAGGGGGCGAGCAGTACTTC. This gives the protein CASSKGGEQYF.

At least ten counts were recorded for this clonotype. This chain joins TRBV10-2 and TRBJ2-1; D remains ambiguous. CDR3 length: 12 residues. V lost 5 bases and J 2 bases, leaving 4 bases between the germline ends. The V gene's germline CDR1 is WSHSY and CDR2 SAAADI. The CDR3 DNA follows: TGCGCCAGCAGTCCACCCTACAATGAGCAGTTCTTC. Translated: CASSPPYNEQFF.

The chain has TRBV11-2 and TRBJ2-2; D is unresolved. V was shortened by 10 bases and J by 2 bases, with 11 bases between the two germline ends. Germline V gene data show CDR1 as SGHAT and CDR2 as FQNNGV. This CDR3 has 13 amino acids. The CDR3 loop reads CATLDLNTGELFF. The CDR3 coding sequence is TGTGCCACCCTTGACCTTAACACCGGGGAGCTGTTTTTT. The full variable domain, rest sourced from reference TRBV11-2 and TRBJ2-2, is EAGVAQSPRYKIIEKRQSVAFWCNPISGHATLYWYQQILGQGPKLLIQFQNNGVVDDSQLPKDRFSAERLKGVDSTLKIQPAKLEDSAVYLCATLDLNTGELFFGEGSRLTVL.

V usage is TRBV21-1 and J usage is TRBJ2-1. TRBV21-1 is recorded as a pseudogene. The CDR3 is 13 residues long. As DNA, the CDR3 is TGTGCCAGCAGCAATGAAGGGAACAATGAGCAGTTCTTC. Encoded protein: CASSNEGNNEQFF.

This clonotype was counted at least ten times. This chain uses TRBV27 with TRBJ1-6; TRBD1 is a possible D gene (5 bases). CDR1 is MNHEY and CDR2 is SMNVEV in the germline V gene (reference sequence). Trimming removed 2 bases from V and 6 bases from J, with 11 bases in between. This CDR3 spans 15 amino acids. The CDR3 bases are TGTGCCAGCAGTTTAAGGGGTTCGGGTAATTCACCCCTCCACTTT. It translates to CASSLRGSGNSPLHF.

The rearrangement uses TRBV2 and TRBJ2-5; D is possibly TRBD1 (6 bases). V was trimmed by 2 bases and J by 7 bases, leaving 20 bases between them. The CDR3 spans 16 residues. The germline CDR1 and CDR2 sequences are SNHLY and FYNNEI. CDR3 sequence (DNA): TGTGCCAGCAGTGAAAGGGCAGGGGACGGGATTGGGACCCAGTACTTC. Translating gives CASSERAGDGIGTQYF.

The V call is TRBV5-1, the J call TRBJ1-2; 10 nucleotides agree with TRBD1. The CDR3 spans 15 residues. Trimming cost V 3 bases and J 6 bases; bases outside gene matches: 8. Germline V gene data show CDR1 as SGHRS and CDR2 as YFSETQ. CDR3 region: CASSSTGGAGNGYTF. The CDR3 region has the DNA TGCGCCAGCAGCTCGACAGGGGGCGCAGGAAATGGCTACACCTTC.

This clonotype was counted ten times or more. V and J are TRBV6-5 and TRBJ2-1; D is unclear. In germline, CDR1 is MNHEY, CDR2 SVGAGI. The CDR3 has 13 amino acids. V lost 0 bases and J 9 bases, leaving 9 bases between the germline ends. Here the CDR3 reads CASSYSGLGEQFF. Written as DNA, the CDR3 is TGTGCCAGCAGTTACTCGGGGTTGGGTGAGCAGTTCTTC.

CDR3 region: CASSFGQSNTGELFF. The CDR3, as DNA: TGTGCCAGCAGTTTTGGGCAGTCGAACACCGGGGAGCTGTTTTTT. This chain uses TRBV28 with TRBJ2-2; no clear D gene. The germline CDR1 and CDR2 sequences are MDHEN and SYDVKM. The CDR3 sequence is 15 residues long. V lost 3 bases, J lost 0 bases, and 8 bases lay in between.

This clonotype was picked up many times. V usage is TRBV7-9 and J usage is TRBJ1-2; 10 bases line up with TRBD1. In germline, CDR1 is SEHNR, CDR2 FQNEAQ (reference sequence). CDR3 length: 18 residues. The ends lost 5 bases at V and 4 bases at J; junction bases unmatched: 16. CDR3 residues: CASSHSLDRGIRGYGYTF. The CDR3 DNA reads as TGTGCCAGCAGCCACTCTTTGGACAGGGGGATTCGGGGCTATGGCTACACCTTC.

V is TRBV5-1 and J is TRBJ1-2; D unclear. The CDR3 totals 15 residues. Per germline, CDR1 SGHRS and CDR2 YFSETQ. Trimming pared 4 bases from V and 3 bases from J, leaving 16 bases between. CDR3 DNA sequence: TGCGCCAGCAGCCCGGGCCTGTTGGTGTACTATGGCTACACCTTC. Its translation is CASSPGLLVYYGYTF.